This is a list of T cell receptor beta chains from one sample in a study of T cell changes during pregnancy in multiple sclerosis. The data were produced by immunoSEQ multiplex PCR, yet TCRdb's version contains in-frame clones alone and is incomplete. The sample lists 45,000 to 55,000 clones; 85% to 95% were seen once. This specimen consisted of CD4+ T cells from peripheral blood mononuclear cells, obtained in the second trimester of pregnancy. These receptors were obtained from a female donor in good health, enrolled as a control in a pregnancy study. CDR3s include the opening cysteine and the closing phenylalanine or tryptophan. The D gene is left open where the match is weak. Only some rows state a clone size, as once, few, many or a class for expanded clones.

TGTGCCAGCAGTACAGGGGGTCGGGATCAGCCCCAGCATTTT,CASSTGGRDQPQHF,TRBV28,TRBJ1-5,-,TRBD1
TGCGCCAGCAGCCCGTCGGCGGGAGGAGAGACCCAGTACTTC,CASSPSAGGETQYF,TRBV5-1,TRBJ2-5,-,TRBD2
TGTGCCAGCAGCCCAGGACTAGTTTACGAGCAGTACTTC,CASSPGLVYEQYF,TRBV6-5,TRBJ2-7,-,TRBD2
TGTGCCAGTAGTATTTGGGGGGTTGGGGCCAACGTCCTGACTTTC,CASSIWGVGANVLTF,TRBV19,TRBJ2-6,-,-
TGTGCCAGTAAGGACCCGGGACAGGGCACTGAAGCTTTCTTT,CASKDPGQGTEAFF,TRBV19,TRBJ1-1,-,TRBD1
TGTGCCAGCAGTCCCCTTTCCCTAGCGGGTTTCACCGGGGAGCTGTTTTTT,CASSPLSLAGFTGELFF,TRBV28,TRBJ2-2,-,TRBD2
TGTGCCAGCCGGTTGGTAGCCGCAGATACGCAGTATTTT,CASRLVAADTQYF,TRBV2,TRBJ2-3,-,-
TGCGCCAGCAGCCAAGATCGAGACCGAGCGGGGGTAGGGGAGACCCAGTACTTC,CASSQDRDRAGVGETQYF,TRBV4-1,TRBJ2-5,-,TRBD2
TGTGCCAGCAGGGTTCGACAGAGCACGCAGCCCCAGCATTTT,CASRVRQSTQPQHF,TRBV6-1,TRBJ1-5,-,-
TGTGCCAGCAGCTTCCGGGGTCCGGAGACTATAGAAAAACTGTTTTTT,CASSFRGPETIEKLFF,TRBV7-9,TRBJ1-4,-,-
TGCGCCAGCAGCCAGGACACACCTAGCACAGATACGCAGTATTTT,CASSQDTPSTDTQYF,TRBV5-1,TRBJ2-3,-,-
TGCAGTGCGGCTCAGGGCACTGAAGCTTTCTTT,CSAAQGTEAFF,TRBV20-1,TRBJ1-1,-,-
TGTGCCAGCAGCAGACCTCTCGGGGGCACAGATACGCAGTATTTT,CASSRPLGGTDTQYF,TRBV27,TRBJ2-3,-,-
TGTGCCAGCAGTTTTTCAGACAGGTCCAATGAGCAGTTCTTC,CASSFSDRSNEQFF,TRBV28,TRBJ2-1,-,-
TGTGCCAGCAGAAGGGGGCCTGGAAACACCATATATTTT,CASRRGPGNTIYF,TRBV28,TRBJ1-3,once,TRBD1
TGTGCCAGCAGCTTAGTCGCGGGGCTTGTTGGAAACACCATATATTTT,CASSLVAGLVGNTIYF,TRBV7-9,TRBJ1-3,-,-
TGTGCCAGCAGTGATCTTCTGAACACTGAAGCTTTCTTT,CASSDLLNTEAFF,TRBV25-1,TRBJ1-1,-,-
TGCGCCAGCAGCTCCCAAACAGGGAACACCGGGGAGCTGTTTTTT,CASSSQTGNTGELFF,TRBV5-1,TRBJ2-2,-,-
TGTGCCAGCAGCTCCTATAATTCACCCTTCCACTTT,CASSSYNSPFHF,TRBV7-2,TRBJ1-6,-,-
TGTGCCAGCAGTGCTCGGACTAGCGGGATCAGCACAGATACGCAGTATTTT,CASSARTSGISTDTQYF,TRBV25-1,TRBJ2-3,-,TRBD2
TGTGCCAGCAGTTTTCGGACAGGGAGAACTGGAAACACCATATATTTT,CASSFRTGRTGNTIYF,TRBV28,TRBJ1-3,-,TRBD1
TGTGCCAGCAGTTCCGGGACTAGCGGGACAGAGACCCAGTACTTC,CASSSGTSGTETQYF,TRBV27,TRBJ2-5,-,TRBD2
TGTGCCAGCAAAGGACTAGCGGCGAACACCGGGGAGCTGTTTTTT,CASKGLAANTGELFF,TRBV6-5,TRBJ2-2,-,TRBD2
TGTGCCAGCAGCTTAACGAGGGAGCACGAGCAGTACTTC,CASSLTREHEQYF,TRBV7-3,TRBJ2-7,-,-
TGTGCCAGCAGCTTGGGCACAGGGATGCCCGGGGAGCTGTTTTTT,CASSLGTGMPGELFF,TRBV7-2,TRBJ2-2,-,-
TGTGCCATCAGCACGACTAGACAGCGGTTCTTC,CAISTTRQRFF,TRBV10-3,TRBJ2-1,-,-
TGTGCCAGCAGCTTAGCCCGGACAGGGGTCCTTAATGAAAAACTGTTTTTT,CASSLARTGVLNEKLFF,TRBV7-8,TRBJ1-4,-,TRBD1
TGTGCCACACACAGGGAACTCGGTCAGCCCCAGCATTTT,CATHRELGQPQHF,TRBV28,TRBJ1-5,-,-
TGTGCCAGCAGCTTAGTCCGGGGGGGCCGAGAGCAGTTCTTC,CASSLVRGGREQFF,TRBV7-2,TRBJ2-1,-,TRBD2
TGTGCCAGCACCGATACAAGGGGGTGGGAGTACTTC,CASTDTRGWEYF,TRBV28,TRBJ2-5,-,-
TGCGCCAGCAGCTTGGAGTTAGCGAGCGAGCAGTACTTC,CASSLELASEQYF,TRBV5-1,TRBJ2-7,once,-
TGTGCCAGTAGTATGTCAGGAAACTCTGGAAACACCATATATTTT,CASSMSGNSGNTIYF,TRBV19,TRBJ1-3,-,-
TGTGCCACCAGCAGACTGGGGGGGGTCACTGAAGCTTTCTTT,CATSRLGGVTEAFF,TRBV15,TRBJ1-1,-,-